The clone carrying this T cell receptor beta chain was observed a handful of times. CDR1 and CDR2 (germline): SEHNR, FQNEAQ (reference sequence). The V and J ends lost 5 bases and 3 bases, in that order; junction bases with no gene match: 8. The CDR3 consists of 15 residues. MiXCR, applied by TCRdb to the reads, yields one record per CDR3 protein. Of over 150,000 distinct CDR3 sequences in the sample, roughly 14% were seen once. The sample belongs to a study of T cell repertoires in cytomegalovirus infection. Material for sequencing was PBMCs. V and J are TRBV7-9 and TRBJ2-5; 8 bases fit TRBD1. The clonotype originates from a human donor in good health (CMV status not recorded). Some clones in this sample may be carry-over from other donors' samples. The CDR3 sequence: CASSPIPTGEETQYF. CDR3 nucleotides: TGTGCCAGCAGCCCAATCCCGACAGGGGAAGAGACCCAGTACTTC.